The 7 T cell receptor beta chains below come from one sample, sequenced in a study of identical twins. TCRdb passed the 5' RACE reads through MiXCR, listing each CDR3 protein once. The data contain about 920,000 distinct CDR3 sequences, around an eighth of them singletons. A further study also used this sample, focusing on yellow fever vaccine responses in identical twins.

Sequencing input: PBMCs. The receptors derive from a woman younger than 35 in good health.

This clonotype was counted a few times. This chain links TRBV7-8 with TRBJ2-1; D remains ambiguous. The V end lost 7 bases, the J end lost 8 bases, and 9 bases lay between the germline ends. The CDR3 is 11 amino acids. Germline loops: CDR1 SGHVS, CDR2 FQNEAQ. CDR3 in DNA: TGTGCCAGCACCCCCCTGGATGAGCAGTTCTTC. Translated: CASTPLDEQFF.

Remarks on this clonotype: At one end, the junction sequence differs from germline, possibly due to a read error. The rearrangement links TRBV12-3 or TRBV12-4 to TRBJ2-7; D is undetermined. This CDR3 region has 11 residues. CDR3 region: CASSMSSEQYF. The CDR3 DNA is TGTGCCAGCAGCATGTCCTCCGAGCAGTACTTC.

This clonotype was observed at least ten times. The rearrangement links TRBV6-4 to TRBJ2-1; possible D gene TRBD2, 5 bases. The CDR3 sequence is 13 residues long. Germline V gene lookup returns CDR1 MRHNA and CDR2 SNTAGT. V was shortened by 8 bases and J by 5 bases, with 13 bases between the two germline ends. The CDR3 protein is CASSEAANNEQFF. DNA for the CDR3: TGTGCCAGCTCGGAGGCTGCGAACAATGAGCAGTTCTTC.

This clonotype was found a few times. The gene calls are TRBV7-8 and TRBJ2-5, with 11 bases fitting TRBD2. V lost 4 bases to trimming and J lost 5 bases; unmatched junction nucleotides: 21. Germline V lookup: CDR1 SGHVS, CDR2 FQNEAQ. This CDR3 is built from 20 residues. The CDR3 coding sequence is TGTGCCAGCAGCTCCTGGGGGAGACTAGCGGGGTTTCTTGCGTGGGAGACCCAGTACTTC. Translated: CASSSWGRLAGFLAWETQYF. The full variable domain, rest sourced from reference TRBV7-8 and TRBJ2-5, is GAGVSQSPRYKVAKRGQDVALRCDPISGHVSLFWYQQALGQGPEFLTYFQNEAQLDKSGLPSDRFFAERPEGSVSTLKIQRTQQEDSAVYLCASSSWGRLAGFLAWETQYFGPGTRLLVL.

This clonotype was picked up a small number of times. The genes are TRBV20-1 and TRBJ2-7, with D possibly being TRBD1 or TRBD2 (6 bases each). The ends were cut back, 4 bases at V and 4 bases at J, with 11 bases in the middle. CDR1 is DFQATT, CDR2 SNEGSKA, per germline (reference sequence). The CDR3 covers 12 residues. The CDR3 nucleotides read TGCAGTGCTACGGGGGCTCGGTACGAGCAGTACTTC. Its protein is CSATGARYEQYF.

The chain employs TRBV7-8 and TRBJ1-5, with TRBD1 identical over 7 bases. With V trimmed by 5 bases and J by 0 bases, 10 bases remained unmatched. CDR1 SGHVS and CDR2 FQNEAQ come from the germline V gene. CDR3 length equals 17 residues. The CDR3 loop reads CASSRQGLGYSNQPQHF. In nucleotides, the CDR3 is TGTGCCAGCAGCCGACAGGGTCTCGGTTATAGCAATCAGCCCCAGCATTTT.

This clonotype has only a few counts. J is TRBJ2-3 and V is TRBV4-1; 9 bases are shared with TRBD1. CDR3 length equals 12 residues. Germline assignment: CDR1 MGHRA and CDR2 YSYEKL. The V gene end was trimmed by 4 bases and the J gene end by 11 bases; junction bases not matched to a gene: 4. DNA of the CDR3: TGCGCCAGCAGCCCGACAGGGGGGTGGCAGTATTTT. Translation: CASSPTGGWQYF.